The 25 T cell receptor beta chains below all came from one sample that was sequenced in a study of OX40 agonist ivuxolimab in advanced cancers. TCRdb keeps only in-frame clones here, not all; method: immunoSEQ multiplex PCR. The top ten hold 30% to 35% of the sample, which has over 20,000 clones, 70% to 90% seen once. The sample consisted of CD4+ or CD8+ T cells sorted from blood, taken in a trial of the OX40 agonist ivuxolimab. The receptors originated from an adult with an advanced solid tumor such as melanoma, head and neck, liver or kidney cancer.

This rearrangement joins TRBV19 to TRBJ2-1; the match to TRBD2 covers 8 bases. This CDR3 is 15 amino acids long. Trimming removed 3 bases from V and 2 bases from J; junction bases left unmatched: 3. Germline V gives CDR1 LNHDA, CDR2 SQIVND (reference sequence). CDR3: CASSIGREAYNEQFF. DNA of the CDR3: TGTGCCAGTAGTATTGGGCGGGAGGCCTACAATGAGCAGTTCTTC.

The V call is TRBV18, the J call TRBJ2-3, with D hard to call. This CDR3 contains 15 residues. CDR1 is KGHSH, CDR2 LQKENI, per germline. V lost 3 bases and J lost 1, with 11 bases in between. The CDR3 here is CASSPRASGTDTQYF. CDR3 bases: TGTGCCAGCTCACCTCGGGCGAGTGGCACAGATACGCAGTATTTT.

The CDR3 nucleotides are TGCAGCGTTGTAGGTGGGGCAAACCGTTTGGACAATGAGCAGTTCTTC. It specifies CSVVGGANRLDNEQFF. This chain connects TRBV29-1 to TRBJ2-1, with a possible D match to TRBD1 (5 bases). Trimming cost V 4 bases and J 5 bases, with 21 bases left between them. The CDR3 consists of 16 residues. Germline V gene lookup returns CDR1 SQVTM and CDR2 ANQGSEA.

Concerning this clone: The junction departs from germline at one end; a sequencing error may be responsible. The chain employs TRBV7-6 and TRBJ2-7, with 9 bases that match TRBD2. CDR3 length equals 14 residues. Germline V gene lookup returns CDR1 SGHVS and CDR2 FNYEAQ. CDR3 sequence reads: CASSLGTSSGIRDF. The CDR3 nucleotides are TGTGCCAGCAGCTTAGGAACATCTAGCGGGATACGCGACTTC.

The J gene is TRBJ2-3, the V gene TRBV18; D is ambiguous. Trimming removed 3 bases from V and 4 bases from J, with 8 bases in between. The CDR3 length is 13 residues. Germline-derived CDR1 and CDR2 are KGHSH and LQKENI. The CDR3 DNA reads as TGTGCCAGCTCACCTAGTAGAGCAGATACGCAGTATTTT. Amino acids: CASSPSRADTQYF.

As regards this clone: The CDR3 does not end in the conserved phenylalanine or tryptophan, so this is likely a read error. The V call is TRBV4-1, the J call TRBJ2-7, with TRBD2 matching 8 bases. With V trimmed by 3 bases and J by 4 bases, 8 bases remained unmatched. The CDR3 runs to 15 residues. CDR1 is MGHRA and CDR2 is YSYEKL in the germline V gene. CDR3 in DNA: TGCGCCAGCAGCCAGTCCGGGACTAGTAAATACGAGCAGTACCTC. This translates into CASSQSGTSKYEQYL.

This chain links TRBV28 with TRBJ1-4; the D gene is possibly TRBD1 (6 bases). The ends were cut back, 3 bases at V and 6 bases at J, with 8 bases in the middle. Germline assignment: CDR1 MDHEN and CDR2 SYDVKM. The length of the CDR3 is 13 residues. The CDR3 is CASSLGGDEKLFF. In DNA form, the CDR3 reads TGTGCCAGCAGTTTGGGGGGCGATGAAAAACTGTTTTTT.

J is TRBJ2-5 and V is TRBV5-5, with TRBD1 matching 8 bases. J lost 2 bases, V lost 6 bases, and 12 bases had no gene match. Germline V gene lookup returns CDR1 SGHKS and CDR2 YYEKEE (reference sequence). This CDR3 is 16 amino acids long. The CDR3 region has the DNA TGTGCCAGCAACGACCCAGGGGGCGCGAGGCAAGAGACCCAGTACTTC. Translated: CASNDPGGARQETQYF.

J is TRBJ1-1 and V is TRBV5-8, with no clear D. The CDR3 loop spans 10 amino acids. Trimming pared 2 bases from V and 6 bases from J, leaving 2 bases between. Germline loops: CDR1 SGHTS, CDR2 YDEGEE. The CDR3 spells CASSFSEAFF. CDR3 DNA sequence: TGTGCCAGCAGCTTCTCTGAAGCTTTCTTT. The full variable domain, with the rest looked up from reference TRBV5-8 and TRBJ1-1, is EAGVTQSPTHLIKTRGQQATLRCSPISGHTSVYWYQQALGLGLQFLLWYDEGEERNRGNFPPRFSGRQFPNYSSELNVNALELEDSALYLCASSFSEAFFGQGTRLTVV.

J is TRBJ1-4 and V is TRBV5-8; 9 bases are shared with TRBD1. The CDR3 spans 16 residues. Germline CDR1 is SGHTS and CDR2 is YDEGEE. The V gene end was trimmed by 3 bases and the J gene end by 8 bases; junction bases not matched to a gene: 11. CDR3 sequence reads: CASSSGTGNLAEKLFF. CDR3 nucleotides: TGTGCCAGCAGCTCCGGGACAGGGAATTTGGCGGAAAAACTGTTTTTT.

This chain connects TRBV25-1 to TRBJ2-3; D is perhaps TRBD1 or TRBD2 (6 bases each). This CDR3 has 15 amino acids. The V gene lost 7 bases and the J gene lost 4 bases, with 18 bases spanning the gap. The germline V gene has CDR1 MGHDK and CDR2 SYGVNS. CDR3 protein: CASISLPGAADTQYF. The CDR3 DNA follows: TGTGCCAGCATCTCCCTCCCGGGGGCGGCAGATACGCAGTATTTT.

The CDR3 loop is CASSLMGDEYF. CDR3 nucleotides: TGTGCCAGCAGCTTAATGGGGGATGAATACTTC. The chain carries TRBV7-9 and TRBJ2-7, with D perhaps being TRBD1 or TRBD2 (5 bases each). Germline V gene lookup returns CDR1 SEHNR and CDR2 FQNEAQ (reference sequence). Trimming took off 2 bases at V and 13 bases at J, with 12 bases between the two ends. The CDR3 is 11 amino acids.

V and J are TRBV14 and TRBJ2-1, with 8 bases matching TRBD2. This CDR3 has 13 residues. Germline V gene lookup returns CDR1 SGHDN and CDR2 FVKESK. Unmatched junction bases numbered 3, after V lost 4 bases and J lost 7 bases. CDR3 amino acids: CASSLAGLNEQFF. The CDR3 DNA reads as TGTGCCAGCAGCCTAGCGGGATTAAATGAGCAGTTCTTC.

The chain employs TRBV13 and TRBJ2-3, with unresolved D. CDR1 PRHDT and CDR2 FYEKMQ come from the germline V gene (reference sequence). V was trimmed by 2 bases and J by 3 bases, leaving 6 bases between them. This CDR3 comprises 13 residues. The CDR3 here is CASSLPPTDTQYF. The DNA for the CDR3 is TGTGCCAGCAGCTTACCACCGACAGATACGCAGTATTTT.

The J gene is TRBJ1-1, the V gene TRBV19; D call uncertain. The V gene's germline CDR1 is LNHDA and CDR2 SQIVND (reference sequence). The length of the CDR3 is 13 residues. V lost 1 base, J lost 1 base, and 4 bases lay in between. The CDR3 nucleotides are TGTGCCAGTAGTATAGGGGGGAACACTGAAGCTTTCTTT. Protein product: CASSIGGNTEAFF.

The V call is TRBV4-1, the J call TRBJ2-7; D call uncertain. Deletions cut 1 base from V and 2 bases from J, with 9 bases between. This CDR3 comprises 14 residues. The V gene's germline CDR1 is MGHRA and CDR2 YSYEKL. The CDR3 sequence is CASSQGQSAYEQYF. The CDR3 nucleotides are TGCGCCAGCAGCCAAGGGCAGAGTGCCTACGAGCAGTACTTC.

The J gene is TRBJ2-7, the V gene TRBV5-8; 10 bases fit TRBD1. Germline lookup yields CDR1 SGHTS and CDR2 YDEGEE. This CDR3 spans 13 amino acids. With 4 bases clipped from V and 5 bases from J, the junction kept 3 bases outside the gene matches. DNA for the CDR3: TGTGCCAGCAGCGTTGGACAGGGGGACGAGCAGTACTTC. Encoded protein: CASSVGQGDEQYF. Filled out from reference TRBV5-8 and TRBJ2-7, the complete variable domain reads EAGVTQSPTHLIKTRGQQATLRCSPISGHTSVYWYQQALGLGLQFLLWYDEGEERNRGNFPPRFSGRQFPNYSSELNVNALELEDSALYLCASSVGQGDEQYFGPGTRLTVT.

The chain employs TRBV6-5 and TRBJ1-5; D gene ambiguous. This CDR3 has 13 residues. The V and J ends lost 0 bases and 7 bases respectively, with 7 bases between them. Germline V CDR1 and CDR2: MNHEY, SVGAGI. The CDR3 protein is CASSYSSGQPQHF. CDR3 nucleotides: TGTGCCAGCAGTTACTCGTCGGGACAGCCCCAGCATTTT.

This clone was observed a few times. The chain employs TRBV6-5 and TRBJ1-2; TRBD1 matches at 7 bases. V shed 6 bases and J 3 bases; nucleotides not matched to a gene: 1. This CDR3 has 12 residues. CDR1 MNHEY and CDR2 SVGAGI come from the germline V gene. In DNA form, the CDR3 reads TGTGCCAGCAGCGGGACAGACTATGGCTACACCTTC. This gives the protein CASSGTDYGYTF.

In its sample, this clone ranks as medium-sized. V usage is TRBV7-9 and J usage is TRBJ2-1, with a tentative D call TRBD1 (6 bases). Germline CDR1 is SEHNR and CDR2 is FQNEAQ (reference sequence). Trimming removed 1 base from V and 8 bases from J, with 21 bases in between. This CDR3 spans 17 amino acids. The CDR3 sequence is CASSLVTWDTGRHEQFF. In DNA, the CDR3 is TGTGCCAGCAGCTTAGTTACGTGGGACACGGGACGGCATGAGCAGTTCTTC.

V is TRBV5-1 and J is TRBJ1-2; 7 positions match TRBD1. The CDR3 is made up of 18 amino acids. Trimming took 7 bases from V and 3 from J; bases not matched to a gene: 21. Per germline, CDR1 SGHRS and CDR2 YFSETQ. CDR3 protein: CASRTVGQDPDTDYGYTF. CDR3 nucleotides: TGCGCCAGCCGGACAGTAGGACAGGATCCAGATACCGACTATGGCTACACCTTC.

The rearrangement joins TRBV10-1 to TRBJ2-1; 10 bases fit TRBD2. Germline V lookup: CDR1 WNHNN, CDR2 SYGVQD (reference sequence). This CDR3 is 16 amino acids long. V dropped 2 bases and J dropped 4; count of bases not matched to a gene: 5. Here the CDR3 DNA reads TGCGCCAGCAGTGAGAGTAGGACTAGCGGATACAATGAGCAGTTCTTC. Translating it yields CASSESRTSGYNEQFF.

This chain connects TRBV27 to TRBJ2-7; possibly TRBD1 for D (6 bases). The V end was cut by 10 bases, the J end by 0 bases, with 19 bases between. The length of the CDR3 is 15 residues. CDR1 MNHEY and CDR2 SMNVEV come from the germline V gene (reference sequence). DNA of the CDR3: TGTGCCACCCAATTGACAGGCCTCTACTCCTACGAGCAGTACTTC. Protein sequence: CATQLTGLYSYEQYF.

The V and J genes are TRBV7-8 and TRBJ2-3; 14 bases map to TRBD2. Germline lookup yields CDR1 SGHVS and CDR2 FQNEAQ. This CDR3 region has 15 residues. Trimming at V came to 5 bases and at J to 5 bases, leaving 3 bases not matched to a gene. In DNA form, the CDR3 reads TGTGCCAGCAGCAATGGACTAGCGGGAGGAGATACGCAGTATTTT. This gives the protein CASSNGLAGGDTQYF. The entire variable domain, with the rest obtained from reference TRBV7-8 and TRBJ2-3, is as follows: GAGVSQSPRYKVAKRGQDVALRCDPISGHVSLFWYQQALGQGPEFLTYFQNEAQLDKSGLPSDRFFAERPEGSVSTLKIQRTQQEDSAVYLCASSNGLAGGDTQYFGPGTRLTVL.

CDR3 residues: CASSFAQGAKNIQYF. The CDR3, as DNA: TGTGCCAGCAGCTTCGCGCAGGGAGCCAAAAACATTCAGTACTTC. The chain employs TRBV11-1 and TRBJ2-4; possibly TRBD1 for D (5 bases). V lost 3 bases and J lost 0, with 9 bases in between. In germline, CDR1 is SGHAT, CDR2 FQDESV (reference sequence). The length of the CDR3 is 15 residues.